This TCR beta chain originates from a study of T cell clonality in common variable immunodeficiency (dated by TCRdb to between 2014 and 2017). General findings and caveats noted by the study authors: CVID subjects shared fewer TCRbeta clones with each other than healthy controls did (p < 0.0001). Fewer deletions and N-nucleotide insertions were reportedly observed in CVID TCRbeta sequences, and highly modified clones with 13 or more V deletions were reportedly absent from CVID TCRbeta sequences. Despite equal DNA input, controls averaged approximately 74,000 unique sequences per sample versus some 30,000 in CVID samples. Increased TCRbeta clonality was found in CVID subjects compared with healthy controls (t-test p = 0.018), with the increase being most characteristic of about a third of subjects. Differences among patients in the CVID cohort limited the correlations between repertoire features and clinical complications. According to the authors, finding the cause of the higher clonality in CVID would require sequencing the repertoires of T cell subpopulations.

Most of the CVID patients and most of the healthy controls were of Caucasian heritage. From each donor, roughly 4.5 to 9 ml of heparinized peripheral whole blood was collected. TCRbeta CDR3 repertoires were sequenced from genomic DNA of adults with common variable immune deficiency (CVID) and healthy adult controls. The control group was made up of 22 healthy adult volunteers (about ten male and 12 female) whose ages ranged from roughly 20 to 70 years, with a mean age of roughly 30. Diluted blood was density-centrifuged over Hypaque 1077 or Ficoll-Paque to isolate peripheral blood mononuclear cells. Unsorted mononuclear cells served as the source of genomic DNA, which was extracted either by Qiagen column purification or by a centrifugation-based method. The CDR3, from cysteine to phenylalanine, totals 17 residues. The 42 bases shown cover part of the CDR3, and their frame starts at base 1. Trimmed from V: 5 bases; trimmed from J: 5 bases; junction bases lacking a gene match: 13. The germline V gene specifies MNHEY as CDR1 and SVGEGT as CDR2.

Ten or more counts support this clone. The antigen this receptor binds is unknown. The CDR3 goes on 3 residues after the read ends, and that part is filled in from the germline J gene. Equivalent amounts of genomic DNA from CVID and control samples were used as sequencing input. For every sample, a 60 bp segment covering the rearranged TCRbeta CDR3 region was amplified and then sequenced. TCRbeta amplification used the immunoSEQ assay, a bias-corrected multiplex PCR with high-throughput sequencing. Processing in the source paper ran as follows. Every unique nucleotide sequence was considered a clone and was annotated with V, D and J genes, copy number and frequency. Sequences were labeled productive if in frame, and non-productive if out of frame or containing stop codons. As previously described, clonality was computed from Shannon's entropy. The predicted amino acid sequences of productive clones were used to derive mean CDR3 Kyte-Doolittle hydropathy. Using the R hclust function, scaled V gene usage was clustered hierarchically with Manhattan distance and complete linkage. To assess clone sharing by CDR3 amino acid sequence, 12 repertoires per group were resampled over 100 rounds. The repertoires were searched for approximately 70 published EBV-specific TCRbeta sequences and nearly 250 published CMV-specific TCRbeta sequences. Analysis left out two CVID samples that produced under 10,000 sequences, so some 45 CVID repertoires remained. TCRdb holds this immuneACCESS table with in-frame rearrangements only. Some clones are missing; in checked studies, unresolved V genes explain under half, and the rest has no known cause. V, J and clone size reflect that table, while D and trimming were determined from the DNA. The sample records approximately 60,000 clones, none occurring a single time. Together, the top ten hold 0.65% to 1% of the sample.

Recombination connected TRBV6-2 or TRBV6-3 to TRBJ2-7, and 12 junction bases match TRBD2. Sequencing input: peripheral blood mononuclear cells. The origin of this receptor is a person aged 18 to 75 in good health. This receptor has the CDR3 CASSPWTSGARENEQYF. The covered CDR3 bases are TGTGCCAGCAGTCCCTGGACTAGCGGGGCCCGGGAAAACGAG.